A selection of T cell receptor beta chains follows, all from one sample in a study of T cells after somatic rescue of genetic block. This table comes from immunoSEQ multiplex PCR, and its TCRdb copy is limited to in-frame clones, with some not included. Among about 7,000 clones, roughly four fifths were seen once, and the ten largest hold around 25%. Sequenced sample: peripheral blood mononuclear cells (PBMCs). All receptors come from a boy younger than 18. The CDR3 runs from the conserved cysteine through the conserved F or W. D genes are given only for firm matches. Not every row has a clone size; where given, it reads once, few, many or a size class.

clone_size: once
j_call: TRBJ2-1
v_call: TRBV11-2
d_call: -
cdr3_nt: TGTGCCAGCAGCCACCACGGACAGTACTACAATGAGCAGTTCTTC
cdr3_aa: CASSHHGQYYNEQFF

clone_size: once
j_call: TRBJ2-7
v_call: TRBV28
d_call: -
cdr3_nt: TGTGCCAGCAGATCACAGGGTCTAGGAGGCTACGAGCAGTACTTC
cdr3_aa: CASRSQGLGGYEQYF

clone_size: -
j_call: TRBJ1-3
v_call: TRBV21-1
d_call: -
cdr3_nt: TGTGCCAGCAGCAAAGTAGGCGGCCAGGGGAACGGAAACACCATATATTTT
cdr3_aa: CASSKVGGQGNGNTIYF

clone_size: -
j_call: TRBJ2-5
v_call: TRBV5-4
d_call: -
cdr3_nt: TGTGCCAGCAGCTACGGACGGACCCAAGAGACCCAGTACTTC
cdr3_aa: CASSYGRTQETQYF

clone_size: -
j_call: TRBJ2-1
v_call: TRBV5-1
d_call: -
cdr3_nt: TGCGCCAGCAGCTTGGGACTAGGCAGTGAGCAGTTCTTC
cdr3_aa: CASSLGLGSEQFF

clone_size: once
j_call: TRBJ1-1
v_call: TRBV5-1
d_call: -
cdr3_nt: TGCGCCAGCAGCCCGGGACGGAGAATGAACACTGAAGCTTTCTTT
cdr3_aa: CASSPGRRMNTEAFF

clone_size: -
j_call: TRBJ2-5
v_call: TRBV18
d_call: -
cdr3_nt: TGTGCCAGCTCATCCAGTTTGGGTGGGGAGACCCAGTACTTC
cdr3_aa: CASSSSLGGETQYF

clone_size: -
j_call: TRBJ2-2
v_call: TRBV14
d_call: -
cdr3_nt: TGTGCCAGCAGAGGGGTGGAGCTCACCGGGGAGCTGTTTTTT
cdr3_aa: CASRGVELTGELFF

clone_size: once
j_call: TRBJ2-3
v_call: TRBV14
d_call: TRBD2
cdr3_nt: TGTGCCAGCAGCATACTAGCGGGGCCCGGAGATACGCAGTATTTT
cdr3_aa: CASSILAGPGDTQYF

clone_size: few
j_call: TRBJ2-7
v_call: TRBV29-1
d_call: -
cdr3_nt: TGCAGCGTTATGGCCGACCTAGGTTACGAGCAGTACTTC
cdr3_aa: CSVMADLGYEQYF

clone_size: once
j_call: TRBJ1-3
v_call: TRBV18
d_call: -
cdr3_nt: TGTGCCAGCTCACCACTGGGGGGCTCTGGAAACACCATATATTTT
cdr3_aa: CASSPLGGSGNTIYF

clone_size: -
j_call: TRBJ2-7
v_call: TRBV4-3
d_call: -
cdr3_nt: TGCGCCAGCAGCCAAGGGCATGGCTTAGAGCAGTACTTC
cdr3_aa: CASSQGHGLEQYF

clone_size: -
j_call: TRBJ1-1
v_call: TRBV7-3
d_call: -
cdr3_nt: TGTGCCAGCAGCTCCCGGGGCGGGAGAATGGGGGGCACTGAAGCTTTCTTT
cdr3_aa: CASSSRGGRMGGTEAFF

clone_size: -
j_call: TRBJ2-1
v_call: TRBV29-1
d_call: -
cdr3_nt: TGCAGCGTTGAACCCCGGGGAGACAATGAGCAGTTCTTC
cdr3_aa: CSVEPRGDNEQFF

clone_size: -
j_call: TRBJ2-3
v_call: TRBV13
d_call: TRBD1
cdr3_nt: TGTGCCAGCAGCTTTGGTCGGGACAGCCTGAGCACAGATACGCAGTATTTT
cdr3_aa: CASSFGRDSLSTDTQYF

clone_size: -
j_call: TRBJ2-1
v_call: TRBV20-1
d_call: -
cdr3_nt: TGCAGTGCAAGGACCCGGCCTGAGCAGTTCTTC
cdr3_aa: CSARTRPEQFF

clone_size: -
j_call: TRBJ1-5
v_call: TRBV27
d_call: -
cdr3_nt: TGTGCCAGCAGTTACATAGGGAATAGCAATCAGCCCCAGCATTTT
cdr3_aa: CASSYIGNSNQPQHF

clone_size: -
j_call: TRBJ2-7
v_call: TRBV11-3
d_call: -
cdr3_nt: TGTGCCAGCAGCCTCGGACAGATCGAGCAGTACTTC
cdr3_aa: CASSLGQIEQYF

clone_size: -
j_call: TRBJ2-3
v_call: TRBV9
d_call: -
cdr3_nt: TGTGCCAGCGGCAACAGGGAGGGGCTCACAGATACGCAGTATTTT
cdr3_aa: CASGNREGLTDTQYF

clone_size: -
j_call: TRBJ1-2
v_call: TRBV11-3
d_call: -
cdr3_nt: TGTGCCAGCAGCTTGGGTAGGGGCGCTGGCTACACCTTC
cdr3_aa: CASSLGRGAGYTF

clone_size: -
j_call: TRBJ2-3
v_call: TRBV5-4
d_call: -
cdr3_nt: TGTGCCAGCGGTGGGCGGATTACAGATACGCAGTATTTT
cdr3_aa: CASGGRITDTQYF

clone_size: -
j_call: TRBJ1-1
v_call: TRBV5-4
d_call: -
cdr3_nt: TGTGCCAGCAGTCCCGGCGGGACTTCCCCTGGTACTGAAGCTTTCTTT
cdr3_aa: CASSPGGTSPGTEAFF

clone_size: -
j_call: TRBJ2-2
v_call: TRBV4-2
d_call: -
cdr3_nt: TGTGCCAGCAGCCAAGGAGGTAATCGGGCCGCGAACACCGGGGAGCTGTTTTTT
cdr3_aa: CASSQGGNRAANTGELFF

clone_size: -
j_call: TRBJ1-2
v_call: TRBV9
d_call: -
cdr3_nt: TGTGCCAGCAGCGTAGAGACAGGAGATAACTATGGCTACACCTTC
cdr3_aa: CASSVETGDNYGYTF

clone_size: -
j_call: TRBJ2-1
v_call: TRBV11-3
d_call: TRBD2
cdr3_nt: TGTGCCAGCAGCCCTTGGGGAGGGTCCGACAATGAGCAGTTCTTC
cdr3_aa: CASSPWGGSDNEQFF

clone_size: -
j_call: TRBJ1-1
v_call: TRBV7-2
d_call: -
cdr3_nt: TGTGCCAGCAGCTTAGTGGGGAACACTGAAGCTTTCTTT
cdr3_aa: CASSLVGNTEAFF

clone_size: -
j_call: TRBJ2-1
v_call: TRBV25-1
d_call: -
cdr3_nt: TGTGCCAGCAGTGATACTCGAGGTCTAAGAGATGAGCAGTTCTTC
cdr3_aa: CASSDTRGLRDEQFF

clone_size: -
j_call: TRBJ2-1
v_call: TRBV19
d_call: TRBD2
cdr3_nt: TGTGCCAGTAGTATGATAGCGGGGGGGCACAATGAGCAGTTCTTC
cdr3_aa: CASSMIAGGHNEQFF

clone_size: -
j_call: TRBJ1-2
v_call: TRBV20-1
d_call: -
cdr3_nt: TGCAGTGCTACTCGGGGCTACACCTTC
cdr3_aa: CSATRGYTF

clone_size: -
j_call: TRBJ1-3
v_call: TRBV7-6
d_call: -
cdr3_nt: TGTGCCAGCAGCCGGGGGGGGACCCAAAACACCATATATTTT
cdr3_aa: CASSRGGTQNTIYF

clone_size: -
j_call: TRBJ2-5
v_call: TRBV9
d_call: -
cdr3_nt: TGTGCCAGCAGCGTAGGAGGGACTGGTGAGACCCAGTACTTC
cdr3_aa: CASSVGGTGETQYF

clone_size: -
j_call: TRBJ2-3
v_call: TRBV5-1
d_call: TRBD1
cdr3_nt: TGCGCCAGCAGCTTGGGGGGGCCGGGACAGGGGACAGATACGCAGTATTTT
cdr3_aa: CASSLGGPGQGTDTQYF

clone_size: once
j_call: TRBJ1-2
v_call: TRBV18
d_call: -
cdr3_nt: TGTGCCAGCTCACCGGGGTGGGACTATGGCTACACCTTC
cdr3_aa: CASSPGWDYGYTF

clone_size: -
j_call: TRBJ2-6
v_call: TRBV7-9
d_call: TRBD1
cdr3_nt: TGTGCCAGCAGCTTGAGACAGGGGGCGGGTGGGGCCAACGTCCTGACTTTC
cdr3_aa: CASSLRQGAGGANVLTF

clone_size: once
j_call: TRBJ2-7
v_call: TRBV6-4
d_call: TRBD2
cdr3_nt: TGTGCCAGCAGGCGAGCGGGAGAGGGGATCTCCTACGAGCAGTACTTC
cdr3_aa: CASRRAGEGISYEQYF

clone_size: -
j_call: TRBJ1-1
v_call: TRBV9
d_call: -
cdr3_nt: TGTGCCAGCAGCCCTGGGCCGAACACTGAAGCTTTCTTT
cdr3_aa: CASSPGPNTEAFF

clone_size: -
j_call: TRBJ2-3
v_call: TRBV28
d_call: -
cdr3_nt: TGTGCCAGCAGTTACCTCACAGATACGCAGTATTTT
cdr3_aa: CASSYLTDTQYF

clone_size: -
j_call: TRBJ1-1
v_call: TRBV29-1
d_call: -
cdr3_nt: TGCAGCGTTAAAGGAGTCATGAACACTGAAGCTTTCTTT
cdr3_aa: CSVKGVMNTEAFF

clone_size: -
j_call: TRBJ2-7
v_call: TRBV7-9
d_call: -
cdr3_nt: TGTGCCAGCAGCATTGACGAGTACGAGCAGTACTTC
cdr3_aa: CASSIDEYEQYF

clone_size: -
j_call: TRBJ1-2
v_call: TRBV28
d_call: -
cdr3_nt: TGTGCCAGCAGTTTCCCCTCCGGCTACACCTTC
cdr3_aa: CASSFPSGYTF

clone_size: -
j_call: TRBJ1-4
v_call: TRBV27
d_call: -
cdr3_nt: TGTGCCAGCAGTTTATCCTATGGGAATGAAAAACTGTTTTTT
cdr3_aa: CASSLSYGNEKLFF